This is a list of T cell receptor beta chains from one sample in a study of human T cells and chemical hapten exposure. TCRdb recomputed calls from the RACE reads with MiXCR, one row per CDR3 protein. Found here are about 110,000 distinct CDR3 sequences, roughly 12% of them singletons; the top ten hold 1.5% to 2%. The sequencing used whole blood, collected in connection with sensitization to the hapten diphenylcyclopropenone (DPC). The receptors derive from a woman in her 50s with alopecia areata. Some clones in this sample may be carry-over from other donors' samples. The CDR3 runs from the conserved cysteine through the conserved F or W. The D gene is left open where the match is weak. The size of a clone is reported for some rows only, either as once, few or many, or as a class for expanded clones.

V gene,D gene,CDR3 length,J gene,clone size,CDR3 protein,CDR3 DNA
TRBV11-2,NA,14,TRBJ2-2,few,CASRSWWVTGELFF,TGTGCCAGCCGCTCGTGGTGGGTCACCGGGGAGCTGTTTTTT
TRBV13,NA,12,TRBJ2-7,few,CASSLGRREQYF,TGTGCCAGCAGCTTAGGCCGGAGGGAGCAGTACTTC
TRBV7-9,NA,17,TRBJ1-2,few,CASSHLRGQGSHYGYTF,TGTGCCAGCAGCCATCTTCGCGGGCAGGGGAGTCACTATGGCTACACCTTC
TRBV28,NA,13,TRBJ2-5,NA,CASTDGGRETQYF,TGTGCCAGCACCGACGGGGGCCGGGAGACCCAGTACTTC
TRBV9,NA,14,TRBJ1-2,many,CASEPLGGLGGYTF,TGTGCCAGCGAACCGCTAGGGGGTTTAGGGGGCTACACCTTC
TRBV7-9,TRBD2,14,TRBJ2-3,many,CASSKTSGREIQYF,TGTGCCAGCAGCAAGACTAGCGGGAGAGAGATACAGTATTTT
TRBV3-1,NA,14,TRBJ2-1,many,CASSPMGLAGEQFF,TGTGCCAGCAGCCCGATGGGACTCGCGGGAGAGCAGTTCTTC
TRBV9,NA,15,TRBJ2-5,NA,CASSVSAFGEETQYF,TGTGCCAGCAGCGTATCGGCCTTTGGGGAGGAGACCCAGTACTTC
TRBV14,NA,15,TRBJ1-3,few,CASSPRNRAGNTIYF,TGTGCCAGCAGCCCCCGAAACAGAGCTGGAAACACCATATATTTT
TRBV12-3/TRBV12-4,NA,15,TRBJ1-6,medium-sized,CASSIVTGSGSPLHF,TGTGCCAGCAGTATAGTGACCGGGAGTGGTTCACCCCTCCACTTT
TRBV7-6,NA,12,TRBJ2-5,many,CASSQYTETQYF,TGTGCCAGCAGCCAATACACAGAGACCCAGTACTTC
TRBV6-5,NA,15,TRBJ1-1,NA,CASSLTGPANTEAFF,TGTGCCAGCAGTCTTACAGGGCCGGCGAACACTGAAGCTTTCTTT
TRBV12-3/TRBV12-4,TRBD2,16,TRBJ2-5,NA,CASSLMDRGGEETQYF,TGTGCCAGCAGTTTAATGGATCGGGGGGGAGAGGAGACCCAGTACTTC
TRBV28,NA,14,TRBJ2-7,once,CASRARDSSYEQYF,TGTGCCAGCAGGGCCAGGGACTCCTCCTACGAGCAGTACTTC
TRBV4-3,TRBD2,17,TRBJ2-5,few,CASSQSTLGLGQETQYF,TGCGCCAGCAGCCAGTCAACCCTTGGACTAGGCCAAGAGACCCAGTACTTC
TRBV7-2,NA,14,TRBJ1-2,NA,CASIENRDGYGYTF,TGTGCCAGCATCGAAAACAGGGATGGCTATGGCTACACCTTC
TRBV11-2,NA,11,TRBJ2-3,many,CASSFTDTQYF,TGTGCCAGCAGCTTCACAGATACGCAGTATTTT
TRBV7-8,NA,15,TRBJ1-1,many,CASRAHVSVSTEAFF,TGTGCCAGCAGGGCGCACGTCTCGGTCAGCACTGAAGCTTTCTTT
TRBV11-2,TRBD1,15,TRBJ2-3,many,CASSLVGQGTDTQYF,TGTGCCAGCAGCCTAGTGGGACAGGGGACAGATACGCAGTATTTT
TRBV6-5,NA,17,TRBJ2-7,NA,CASSYSSRGGRSYEQYF,TGTGCCAGCAGTTACTCTTCCCGGGGAGGAAGGTCCTACGAGCAGTACTTC
TRBV29-1,NA,14,TRBJ2-1,NA,CSVRGQHSGGEQFF,TGCAGCGTTAGAGGCCAGCACTCCGGGGGTGAGCAGTTCTTC
TRBV7-9,TRBD2,21,TRBJ2-7,few,CASSLSEGSGRGTSGTYEQYF,TGTGCCAGCAGCTTAAGTGAGGGATCGGGACGGGGGACTAGCGGTACCTACGAGCAGTACTTC
TRBV19,TRBD2,15,TRBJ2-3,NA,CASTHGAGGTDTQYF,TGTGCCAGTACCCATGGGGCGGGAGGTACAGATACGCAGTATTTT
TRBV7-2,NA,13,TRBJ2-5,NA,CASSWDVEETQYF,TGTGCCAGCAGCTGGGACGTAGAAGAGACCCAGTACTTC
TRBV18,TRBD1,16,TRBJ2-7,NA,CASSLQPGQGPHEQYF,TGTGCCAGCTCATTACAACCGGGACAGGGGCCCCACGAGCAGTACTTC
TRBV11-2,TRBD2,15,TRBJ2-3,many,CASSLTSGLTDTQYF,TGTGCCAGCAGCTTGACTAGCGGCCTCACAGATACGCAGTATTTT
TRBV6-5,TRBD1,15,TRBJ2-2,NA,CASSYSNRGAGELFF,TGTGCCAGCAGTTACTCGAACAGGGGGGCCGGGGAGCTGTTTTTT
TRBV7-2,NA,14,TRBJ1-6,few,CASSFDSSNSPLHF,TGTGCCAGCAGCTTCGACAGTAGTAATTCACCCCTCCACTTT
TRBV6-5,NA,15,TRBJ1-5,few,CASRQQGTSNQPQHF,TGTGCCAGCAGACAACAGGGTACGAGCAATCAGCCCCAGCATTTT
TRBV18,NA,15,TRBJ2-1,many,CASSAGQSSYNEQFF,TGTGCCAGCTCAGCGGGACAGTCCTCCTACAATGAGCAGTTCTTC
TRBV18,NA,16,TRBJ1-1,few,CASSLGAYPGDTEAFF,TGTGCCAGCTCACTCGGGGCCTACCCCGGGGACACTGAAGCTTTCTTT
TRBV7-9,NA,15,TRBJ1-5,NA,CASSDTGLPDQPQHF,TGTGCCAGCAGCGATACAGGGTTACCTGATCAGCCCCAGCATTTT
TRBV20-1,NA,11,TRBJ2-3,NA,CSVFQADTQYF,TGCAGTGTGTTTCAGGCAGATACGCAGTATTTT
TRBV18,NA,13,TRBJ1-6,few,CASSPDPLPPLHF,TGTGCCAGCTCACCAGACCCTCTGCCACCCCTCCACTTT
TRBV6-2/TRBV6-3,NA,11,TRBJ1-1,NA,CASSFYYEAFF,TGTGCCAGCAGTTTTTACTATGAAGCTTTCTTT
TRBV10-3,TRBD1,15,TRBJ2-2,NA,CAIRPGTEGPGELFF,TGTGCCATCAGGCCCGGGACAGAAGGACCCGGGGAGCTGTTTTTT
TRBV28,NA,15,TRBJ1-5,few,CASRPGVFGNQPQHF,TGTGCCAGCAGACCCGGCGTATTTGGCAATCAGCCCCAGCATTTT
TRBV18,NA,14,TRBJ2-5,few,CASSPRDGKETQYF,TGTGCCAGCTCACCACGAGACGGGAAAGAGACCCAGTACTTC
TRBV5-1,TRBD2,15,TRBJ2-1,many,CASSLGLAGAGEQFF,TGCGCCAGCAGCTTGGGGCTAGCGGGAGCTGGTGAGCAGTTCTTC